A selection of T cell receptor beta chains follows, all from one sample in a study of cytomegalovirus exposure and HLA in healthy donors. The repertoire was sequenced with immunoSEQ multiplex PCR; TCRdb's copy has only in-frame clones and lacks some. The data hold over 150,000 clones, with about four fifths observed a single time. The sample taken for sequencing was PBMCs. The receptors here all came from a woman aged 45-65 years in good health and CMV-seropositive. Both conserved end residues are part of each CDR3. Fields, in order: clone size, D gene, V gene, J gene, CDR3 protein, CDR3 DNA. A D gene is named only where the DNA matches it firmly. Size tells how often a clone was seen (once, few, many) or the class of an expanded clone, and some rows leave it out.

>NA|NA|TRBV15|TRBJ1-5
CATSRTRAVNQPQHF
TGTGCCACCAGCAGAACGAGGGCCGTCAATCAGCCCCAGCATTTT
>NA|NA|TRBV2|TRBJ1-6
CASSPTGNYNSPLHF
TGTGCCAGCTCCCCTACAGGAAATTATAATTCACCCCTCCACTTT
>few|TRBD2|TRBV7-9|TRBJ2-1
CASSLEGLAGGYNEQFF
TGTGCCAGCAGCTTAGAGGGACTAGCGGGGGGCTACAATGAGCAGTTCTTC
>NA|TRBD2|TRBV7-2|TRBJ2-7
CASSLRTSPTYEQYF
TGTGCCAGCAGCTTAAGGACTAGCCCAACCTACGAGCAGTACTTC
>NA|NA|TRBV6-6|TRBJ1-3
CASTYPDNGNTIYF
TGTGCCAGCACCTACCCGGACAACGGAAACACCATATATTTT
>NA|NA|TRBV7-3|TRBJ1-1
CASSLNPTVNTEAFF
TGTGCCAGCAGCCTGAATCCGACAGTGAACACTGAAGCTTTCTTT
>NA|NA|TRBV7-6|TRBJ2-1
CASSGSSNEQFF
TGTGCCAGCAGCGGCTCTAGCAATGAGCAGTTCTTC
>NA|NA|TRBV19|TRBJ1-1
CASTMNTEAFF
TGTGCCAGTACTATGAACACTGAAGCTTTCTTT
>few|NA|TRBV19|TRBJ2-5
CASSIGGETQYF
TGTGCCAGTAGTATAGGAGGAGAGACCCAGTACTTC
>NA|NA|TRBV18|TRBJ1-1
CASTPNTGNTEAFF
TGTGCCAGCACGCCTAATACAGGGAACACTGAAGCTTTCTTT
>NA|TRBD1|TRBV30|TRBJ2-7
CAWSSTGGADEQYF
TGTGCCTGGAGTTCGACAGGGGGCGCCGACGAGCAGTACTTC
>NA|NA|TRBV18|TRBJ2-7
CASSPQTYEQYF
TGTGCCAGCTCACCGCAGACCTACGAGCAGTACTTC
>NA|NA|TRBV7-9|TRBJ2-7
CASSLPRRPYEQYF
TGTGCCAGCAGCTTACCTAGACGCCCTTACGAGCAGTACTTC
>NA|TRBD1|TRBV7-3|TRBJ1-2
CASSPGTANYGYTF
TGTGCCAGCAGCCCGGGGACAGCTAACTATGGCTACACCTTC
>NA|TRBD2|TRBV7-9|TRBJ2-3
CSSSLVPSGSTDTQYF
TGTTCCAGCAGCTTAGTCCCTAGCGGGAGCACAGATACGCAGTATTTT
>NA|NA|TRBV2|TRBJ1-5
CASSERREGQPQHF
TGTGCCAGCAGTGAAAGGCGGGAGGGTCAGCCCCAGCATTTT
>NA|TRBD1|TRBV7-8|TRBJ2-3
CASSPSYRGPGADTQYF
TGTGCCAGCAGCCCGTCGTACAGGGGCCCCGGGGCAGATACGCAGTATTTT
>NA|TRBD2|TRBV11-3|TRBJ2-1
CASSPRGGTYNEQFF
TGTGCCAGCAGCCCCCGGGGGGGCACCTACAATGAGCAGTTCTTC
>NA|NA|TRBV2|TRBJ1-5
CASSPDRFQHF
TGTGCCAGCAGCCCCGACAGATTCCAGCATTTT
>NA|NA|TRBV4-1|TRBJ1-1
CASSQDSGWNTEAFF
TGCGCAAGCAGCCAAGATTCCGGGTGGAACACTGAAGCTTTCTTT
>NA|NA|TRBV28|TRBJ1-4
CASSLWPRGEKLFF
TGTGCCAGCAGTTTATGGCCCCGGGGTGAAAAACTGTTTTTT
>NA|NA|TRBV7-6|TRBJ2-5
CASSRGGRETQYF
TGTGCCAGCAGTCGTGGAGGTAGAGAGACCCAGTACTTC
>NA|TRBD1|TRBV27|TRBJ2-7
CASSRTGGEGYEQYF
TGTGCCAGCAGTCGAACAGGGGGCGAGGGCTACGAGCAGTACTTC